This T cell receptor (beta chain) emerged from a study of T cells in Graves' hyperthyroidism and ophthalmopathy. The TCR beta CDR3 regions underwent amplification using RNA transcripts as the source. HTBI primers were used for first-round RT-PCR of the TCR CDR3. Each CDR3 protein is one row after TCRdb ran MiXCR on the multiplex PCR reads. The repertoire holds 640,000 or so distinct CDR3 sequences, with 12% to 15% as singletons. Germline CDR1 reads SQVTM; CDR2 reads ANQGSEA. The V end lost 4 bases, the J end lost 0 bases, and 18 bases lay between the germline ends. This CDR3 is built from 16 residues. PBMCs were obtained from under 13 ml fresh peripheral blood. Broader study findings: Most thyroid clonotypes with frequency above 0.001 were detected in blood.

This clonotype has ten or more counts. No antigen is known for it. The sequenced material came from blood. This chain links TRBV29-1 with TRBJ2-5; D might be TRBD2 (7 bases). This TCR came from a young woman with Graves' ophthalmopathy. CDR3: CSVVWGGQGYQETQYF. DNA of the CDR3: TGCAGCGTTGTGTGGGGAGGGCAGGGGTACCAAGAGACCCAGTACTTC.